These 5 T cell receptor beta chains were all obtained from the same sample, sequenced in a study of T-cell reconstitution after alpha-beta-depleted transplantation in children. Preparing the TCRbeta library involved the use of unique molecular identifiers. TCRdb reanalysed the PCR reads using MiXCR and keeps one entry per CDR3 protein. The table records about 610,000 distinct CDR3 sequences, 10% of them present only once. This specimen consisted of PBMCs from the stem cell graft donor, obtained from the stem cell graft. All receptors come from a human donor who donated a stem cell graft to a child with acute myeloid leukemia.

V and J are TRBV30 and TRBJ1-1; D uncertain. V lost 0 bases to trimming and J lost 7 bases, with 9 bases between them. CDR1 and CDR2 from the germline V gene are GTSNPN and SVGIG (reference sequence). This CDR3 has 12 residues. CDR3 nucleotide sequence: TGTGCCTGGAGTGTAGGTCGGGTTGAAGCTTTCTTT. Translated, it gives CAWSVGRVEAFF.

This clonotype came up many times. This rearrangement joins TRBV27 to TRBJ2-3; 8 bases align to TRBD2. Germline V gene lookup returns CDR1 MNHEY and CDR2 SMNVEV (reference sequence). V was clipped by 3 bases and J by 1 base; unmatched bases: 3. The CDR3 runs 15 residues. The CDR3: CASSFGAGGTDTQYF. CDR3 in DNA: TGTGCCAGCAGTTTCGGAGCGGGAGGCACAGATACGCAGTATTTT.

V and J are TRBV5-1 and TRBJ2-1; 16 bases map to TRBD2. This CDR3 has 17 residues. The germline V gene encodes CDR1 SGHRS and CDR2 YFSETQ. Germline trimming cut 4 bases from V and 6 bases from J; bases unmatched to any gene: 7. CDR3 bases: TGCGCCAGCAGCCTGGGACTAGCGGGAGGGCCGGGCAATGAGCAGTTCTTC. Amino acids: CASSLGLAGGPGNEQFF.

A few counts support this clonotype. V gene TRBV6-1 combines with J gene TRBJ2-1, with a possible D match to TRBD2 (6 bases). Germline-derived CDR1 and CDR2 are MNHNS and SASEGT. Trimming stripped 4 bases from V and 4 bases from J, with 17 bases between. CDR3 length: 16 residues. CDR3 coding DNA: TGTGCCAGCAGTGGGTCTGGCGGACTACATTACAATGAGCAGTTCTTC. Amino acid sequence: CASSGSGGLHYNEQFF.

In its sample, this clonotype was seen a few times. The V call is TRBV29-1, the J call TRBJ2-7; D may be TRBD1 (5 bases). CDR1 and CDR2 from the germline V gene are SQVTM and ANQGSEA. Trimming pared 3 bases from V and 0 bases from J, leaving 9 bases between. The CDR3 loop spans 13 amino acids. The CDR3 protein is CSVDRGNSYEQYF. The CDR3 nucleotides are TGCAGCGTTGATAGGGGTAACTCCTACGAGCAGTACTTC.